This T cell receptor beta chain was documented in a study of blood T cells in healthy people across ages. The V and J ends lost 1 base and 7 bases respectively, with 20 bases between them. The germline CDR1 and CDR2 sequences are SGHTA and FQGNSA. The CDR3 has 17 amino acids. The study recruited healthy Caucasian donors from Russia who were aged about 6 to 90. It was with a sample-barcoded 5' primer and a J-beta primer mix that a second PCR of roughly 7 to 12 cycles was run. Every cDNA molecule carried a tag from a template-switch adaptor bearing 12 random nucleotides. TCRdb reprocessed the 5' RACE reads with MiXCR, giving one entry per CDR3 protein. The table has 550,000 to 650,000 distinct CDR3 sequences, roughly 30% seen once. This clonotype was recorded at least ten times. Its antigen is still unknown. Study-wide findings and caveats: More naive CD4+ cells and higher diversity were found in long-lived than in aged donors. Older age went with lower TCR beta diversity per million T cells, in a roughly linear way.

Material: blood. The V call is TRBV7-2, the J call TRBJ2-1; TRBD2 might be the D (5 bases). The sequence derives from an elderly woman in good health. CDR3 sequence reads: CASSLGSWTRQRNEQFF. The CDR3 region has the DNA TGTGCCAGCAGCTTAGGGTCGTGGACTCGCCAGCGGAATGAGCAGTTCTTC.